This T cell receptor beta chain was obtained from a study of beta chain features in type 1 diabetes. The V gene end was trimmed by 5 bases and the J gene end by 3 bases; junction bases not matched to a gene: 12. This CDR3 has 17 amino acids. The germline V gene has CDR1 ENHRY and CDR2 SYGVKD. A few counts support this clone. The whole isolated RNA underwent reverse transcription, so sequencing captured expressed TCRB transcripts. Assay: immunoSEQ multiplex PCR; the TCRdb copy retains only in-frame clones and omits some. The sample lists about 180,000 clones, 10% to 15% occurring once. This TCR was recovered from a woman between 18 and 29 years old in good health. The chain has TRBV10-3 and TRBJ2-5, with 10 bases fitting TRBD2. Sequencing was done on a sample of central memory CD4+ T cells from blood. CDR3 bases: TGTGCCATCAGTTCAAGTCCGGGACTAGCGTGGGAAGAGACCCAGTACTTC. Its translation is CAISSSPGLAWEETQYF.